These 6 T cell receptor beta chains came from one sample sequenced in a study of T cells in Graves' hyperthyroidism and ophthalmopathy. Amplification of TCR beta CDR3 regions was performed using RNA transcripts as template. Using the HTBI primer set, a first-round RT-PCR was run on the TCR CDR3. TCRdb recomputed calls from the multiplex PCR reads with MiXCR, one row per CDR3 protein. The sample consists of a few hundred thousand distinct CDR3 sequences, just over 45% of them appearing once. The sample comprised peripheral blood or thyroid tissue (not recorded which). The receptors here all came from an adult woman with Graves' disease, either hyperthyroidism or ophthalmopathy (not recorded which).

This chain joins TRBV7-2 and TRBJ1-4; no firm D call. Germline CDR1 and CDR2: SGHTA and FQGNSA. This CDR3 is built from 15 residues. The V gene lost 0 bases and the J gene lost 7 bases, with 12 bases spanning the gap. CDR3 residues: CASSLAAESSEKLFF. CDR3 nucleotides: TGTGCCAGCAGCTTAGCGGCAGAGAGTAGTGAAAAACTGTTTTTT.

This clonotype was observed a handful of times. The chain joins TRBV19 to TRBJ1-5, with 7 bases aligning to TRBD1. V lost 4 bases, J lost 4 bases, and 4 bases stayed unmatched. This CDR3 region has 14 residues. Germline lookup yields CDR1 LNHDA and CDR2 SQIVND (reference sequence). The CDR3 region has the DNA TGTGCCAGTAGTACTCAGGGGGGTAATCAGCCCCAGCATTTT. It translates to CASSTQGGNQPQHF.

This clonotype was seen many times. The rearrangement joins TRBV2 to TRBJ1-2, with 8 nucleotides matching TRBD1. Per germline, CDR1 SNHLY and CDR2 FYNNEI. V lost 6 bases and J lost 8; bases outside the gene matches: 11. This CDR3 region has 14 residues. The chain's CDR3 is CASRGDRTMNGYTF. The CDR3 DNA reads as TGTGCCAGCAGGGGGGACAGGACTATGAACGGCTACACCTTC.

In this sample, this clonotype turned up many times. V gene TRBV20-1 combines with J gene TRBJ1-3; D is unclear. CDR1 and CDR2 (germline): DFQATT, SNEGSKA (reference sequence). Between the trimmed V and J ends, which lost 3 bases and 1 base, there was a span of 10 bases. This CDR3 is 14 amino acids long. CDR3 coding DNA: TGCAGTGCTAGCCCCATGGGGTCTGGAAACACCATATATTTT. Protein product: CSASPMGSGNTIYF.

CDR3 bases: TGTGCCAGCAGCCCTCTAGCGGGGTCACACTGGACTGGGGAGCTGTTTTTT. This sequence encodes CASSPLAGSHWTGELFF. The rearrangement uses TRBV7-3 and TRBJ2-2, with 9 bases matching TRBD2. There are 17 residues in the CDR3. Germline CDR1 and CDR2: SGHTA and FQGTGA. Trimming at V came to 5 bases and at J to 8 bases, leaving 15 bases not matched to a gene.

This clonotype was seen a handful of times. This rearrangement joins TRBV28 to TRBJ1-6; possible D gene TRBD1, 5 bases. Trimming removed 5 bases from V and 7 bases from J, with 9 bases in between. This CDR3 spans 13 amino acids. The germline CDR1 and CDR2 sequences are MDHEN and SYDVKM. CDR3 amino acids: CASSPGQNSPLHF. The CDR3 DNA sequence: TGTGCCAGCAGTCCAGGACAAAATTCACCCCTCCACTTT.